This TCR beta chain was recorded in a study of siplizumab effects on memory and regulatory T cells. Points from the study as a whole: Alloreactive CD4+ clones that could be mapped were on average about 70% Treg-derived with siplizumab, against less than 30% in controls. Sequences below about 10^-5 frequency were poorly captured, and few alloreactive clones mapped to unstimulated subsets. It was never confirmed that proliferating Tregs from siplizumab cultures were suppressive. Researchers could not give a naive or memory phenotype to roughly 75-95% of proliferating CD4+ or CD8+ clones.

With respect to this clone: What it binds is not known.

The repertoire was sequenced with immunoSEQ multiplex PCR; TCRdb's copy has only in-frame clones and lacks some. The sample lists 70,000 or so clones, less than 95% occurring once. Trimming shortened V by 7 bases and J by 1 base, and 10 bases separated the two germline ends. This CDR3 comprises 14 residues. In germline, CDR1 is MNHEY, CDR2 SMNVEV (reference sequence). The chain couples TRBV27 to TRBJ2-2; no clear D gene. This receptor was obtained from a human donor in good health. Sequencing was performed on CD8+ T cells sorted from blood. The CDR3 DNA reads as TGTGCCAGCACCCTGGCAGGGAACACCGGGGAGCTGTTTTTT. Translating gives CASTLAGNTGELFF.